This T cell receptor (beta chain) was identified during a study of T-cell reconstitution after alpha-beta-depleted transplantation in children. Findings of the study overall: Several hundred rapidly expanded clones from non-depleted graft cells reportedly supplied alpha-beta T cells about two months post-transplant. From surviving recipient T cells and thymic progenitors came the high day-60 TCRbeta diversity observed in some patients. Fresh T-cell production supplied most of the T-cell counts and diversity seen one year after transplant.

Trimming took off 6 bases at V and 2 bases at J, with 13 bases between the two ends. The CDR3 sequence is 15 residues long. CDR1 is SNHLY, CDR2 FYNNEI, per germline. This clonotype was counted ten times or more. Antigen unknown. For TCRbeta, the library was prepared with unique molecular identifiers. MiXCR, applied by TCRdb to the PCR reads, yields one record per CDR3 protein. The sample consists of over 100,000 distinct CDR3 sequences, 5% to 6% of them appearing once. J is TRBJ2-2 and V is TRBV2; no reliable D call. This clonotype was obtained from a female patient aged 2 to 10 who had a stem cell transplant for Fanconi anemia, so the T cells may come from the graft donor. The specimen was PBMCs, mostly from graft donor cells, collected 60 days after TCRalphabeta/CD19-depleted stem cell transplant. CDR3 amino acids: CASRAHGSNTGELFF. CDR3 nucleotides: TGTGCCAGCAGGGCACACGGGTCCAACACCGGGGAGCTGTTTTTT.